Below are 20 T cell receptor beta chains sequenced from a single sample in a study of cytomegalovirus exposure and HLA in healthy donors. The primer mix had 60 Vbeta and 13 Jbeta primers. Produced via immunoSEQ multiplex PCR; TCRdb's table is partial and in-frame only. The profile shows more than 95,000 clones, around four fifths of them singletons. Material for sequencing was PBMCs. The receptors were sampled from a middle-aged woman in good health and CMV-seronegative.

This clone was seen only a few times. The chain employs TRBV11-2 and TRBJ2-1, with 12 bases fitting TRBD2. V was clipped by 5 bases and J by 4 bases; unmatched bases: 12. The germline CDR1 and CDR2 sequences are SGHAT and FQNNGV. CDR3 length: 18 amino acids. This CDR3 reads CASSPRRLAGVGYNEQFF. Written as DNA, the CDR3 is TGTGCCAGCAGCCCCCGAAGACTAGCGGGAGTAGGGTACAATGAGCAGTTCTTC.

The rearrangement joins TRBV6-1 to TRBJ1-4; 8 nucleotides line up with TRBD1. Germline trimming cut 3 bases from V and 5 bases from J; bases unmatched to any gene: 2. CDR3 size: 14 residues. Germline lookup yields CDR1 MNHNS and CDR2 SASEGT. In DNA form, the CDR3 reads TGTGCCAGCAGTGAGGACAGGGTGAATGAAAAACTGTTTTTT. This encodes CASSEDRVNEKLFF.

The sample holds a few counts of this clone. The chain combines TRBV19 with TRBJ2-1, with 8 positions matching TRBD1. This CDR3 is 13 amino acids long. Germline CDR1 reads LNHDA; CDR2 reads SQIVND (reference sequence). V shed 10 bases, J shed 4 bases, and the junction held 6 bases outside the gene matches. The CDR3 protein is CATWTGSYNEQFF. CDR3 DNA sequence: TGTGCCACGTGGACAGGGTCTTACAATGAGCAGTTCTTC.

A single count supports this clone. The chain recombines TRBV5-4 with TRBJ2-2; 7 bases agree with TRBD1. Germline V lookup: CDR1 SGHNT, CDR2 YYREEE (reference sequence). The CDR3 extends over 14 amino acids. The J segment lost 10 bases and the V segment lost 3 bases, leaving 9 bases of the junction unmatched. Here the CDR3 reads CASSWDRGQTELFF. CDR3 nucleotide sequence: TGTGCCAGCAGCTGGGATAGGGGGCAGACGGAGCTGTTTTTT. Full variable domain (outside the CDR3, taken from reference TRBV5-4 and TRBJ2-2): ETGVTQSPTHLIKTRGQQVTLRCSSQSGHNTVSWYQQALGQGPQFIFQYYREEENGRGNFPPRFSGLQFPNYSSELNVNALELDDSALYLCASSWDRGQTELFFGEGSRLTVL.

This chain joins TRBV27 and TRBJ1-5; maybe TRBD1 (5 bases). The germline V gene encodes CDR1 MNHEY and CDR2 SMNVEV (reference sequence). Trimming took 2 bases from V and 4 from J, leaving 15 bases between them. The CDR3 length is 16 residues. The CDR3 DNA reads TGTGCCAGCAGTTTACCAAAGCGGGGGGAAAATCAGCCCCAGCATTTT. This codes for CASSLPKRGENQPQHF.

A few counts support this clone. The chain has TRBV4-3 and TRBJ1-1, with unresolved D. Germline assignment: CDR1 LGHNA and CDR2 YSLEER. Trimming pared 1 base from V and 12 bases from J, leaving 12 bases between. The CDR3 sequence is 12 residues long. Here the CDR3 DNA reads TGCGCCAGCAGCCAAGGGGTTTTAGCCCCTTTCTTT. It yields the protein CASSQGVLAPFF.

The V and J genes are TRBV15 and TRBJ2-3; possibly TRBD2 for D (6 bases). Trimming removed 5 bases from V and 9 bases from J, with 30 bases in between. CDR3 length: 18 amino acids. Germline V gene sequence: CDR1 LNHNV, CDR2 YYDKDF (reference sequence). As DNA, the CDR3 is TGTGCCACCAGCGGGTTCCGGGACTCACGTCCCTCGGCGGGCACGCAGTATTTT. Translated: CATSGFRDSRPSAGTQYF.

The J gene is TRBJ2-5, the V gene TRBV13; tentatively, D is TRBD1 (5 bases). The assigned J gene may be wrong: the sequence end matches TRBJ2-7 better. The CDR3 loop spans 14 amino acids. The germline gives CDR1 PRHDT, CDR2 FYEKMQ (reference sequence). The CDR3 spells CASSSWTPGYEQYF. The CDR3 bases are TGTGCCAGCAGTTCTTGGACACCGGGCTACGAGCAGTACTTC.

The CDR3 spells CASSYGGTNQPQHF. The CDR3 bases are TGTGCCAGCAGTTACGGGGGGACTAATCAGCCCCAGCATTTT. V gene TRBV6-5 combines with J gene TRBJ1-5; TRBD1 is a possible D gene (5 bases). This CDR3 spans 14 amino acids. V was shortened by 2 bases and J by 4 bases, with 9 bases between the two germline ends. Looked up from germline, CDR1 is MNHEY and CDR2 is SVGAGI.

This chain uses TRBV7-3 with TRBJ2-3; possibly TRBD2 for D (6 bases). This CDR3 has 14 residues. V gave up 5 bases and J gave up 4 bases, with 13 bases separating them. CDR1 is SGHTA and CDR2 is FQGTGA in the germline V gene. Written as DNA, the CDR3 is TGTGCCAGCAGCCTACTGACTAGTTCAGATACGCAGTATTTT. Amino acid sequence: CASSLLTSSDTQYF. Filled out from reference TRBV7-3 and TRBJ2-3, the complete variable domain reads GAGVSQTPSNKVTEKGKYVELRCDPISGHTALYWYRQSLGQGPEFLIYFQGTGAADDSGLPNDRFFAVRPEGSVSTLKIQRTERGDSAVYLCASSLLTSSDTQYFGPGTRLTVL.

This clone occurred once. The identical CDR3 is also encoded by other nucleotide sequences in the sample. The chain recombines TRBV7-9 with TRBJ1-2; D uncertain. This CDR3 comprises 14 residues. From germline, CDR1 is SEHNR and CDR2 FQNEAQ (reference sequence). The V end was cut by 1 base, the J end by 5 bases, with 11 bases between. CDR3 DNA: TGTGCCAGCAGCTTAGTCGGGGTAGGGTATGGCTACACCTTC. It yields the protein CASSLVGVGYGYTF.

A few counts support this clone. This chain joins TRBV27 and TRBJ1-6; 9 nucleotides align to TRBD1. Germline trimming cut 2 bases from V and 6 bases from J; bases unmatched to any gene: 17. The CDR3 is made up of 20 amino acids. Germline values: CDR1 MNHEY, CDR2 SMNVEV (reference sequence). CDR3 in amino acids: CASSLAAGTGRYFLNSPLHF. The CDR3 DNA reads TGTGCCAGCAGTTTAGCCGCCGGGACAGGGAGATATTTCCTTAATTCACCCCTCCACTTT.

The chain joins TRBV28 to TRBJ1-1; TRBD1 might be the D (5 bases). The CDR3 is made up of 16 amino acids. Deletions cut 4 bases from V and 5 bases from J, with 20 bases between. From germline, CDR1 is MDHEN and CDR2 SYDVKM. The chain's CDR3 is CASSSPWPGGETEAFF. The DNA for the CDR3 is TGTGCCAGCAGTTCCCCGTGGCCGGGGGGGGAAACTGAAGCTTTCTTT.

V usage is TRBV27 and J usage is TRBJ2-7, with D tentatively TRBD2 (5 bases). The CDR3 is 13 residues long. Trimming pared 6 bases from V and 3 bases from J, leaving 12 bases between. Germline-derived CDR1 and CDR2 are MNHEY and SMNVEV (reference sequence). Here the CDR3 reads CASSLGLGYEQYF. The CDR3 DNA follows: TGTGCCAGCAGCCTTGGACTCGGCTACGAGCAGTACTTC.

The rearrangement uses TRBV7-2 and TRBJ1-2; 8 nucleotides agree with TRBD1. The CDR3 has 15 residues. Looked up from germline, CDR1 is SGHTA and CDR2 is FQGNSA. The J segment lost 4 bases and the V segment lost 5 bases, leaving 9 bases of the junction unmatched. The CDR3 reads CASSQQAGGAYGYTF. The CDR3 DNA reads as TGTGCCAGCAGCCAACAGGCAGGGGGCGCCTATGGCTACACCTTC.

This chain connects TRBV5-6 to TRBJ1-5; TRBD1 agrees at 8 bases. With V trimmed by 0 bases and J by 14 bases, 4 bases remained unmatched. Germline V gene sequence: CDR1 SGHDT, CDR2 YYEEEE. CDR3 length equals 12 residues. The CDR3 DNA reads TGTGCCAGCAGCTTGGCGGAGGGACAGGAGCATTTT. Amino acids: CASSLAEGQEHF.

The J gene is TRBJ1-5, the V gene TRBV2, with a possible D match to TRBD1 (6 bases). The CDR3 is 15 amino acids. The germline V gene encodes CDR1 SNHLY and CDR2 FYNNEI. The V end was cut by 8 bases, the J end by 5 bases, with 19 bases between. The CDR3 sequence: CASGAGVAGDQPQHF. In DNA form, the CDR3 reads TGTGCCAGCGGCGCCGGCGTCGCAGGGGATCAGCCCCAGCATTTT.

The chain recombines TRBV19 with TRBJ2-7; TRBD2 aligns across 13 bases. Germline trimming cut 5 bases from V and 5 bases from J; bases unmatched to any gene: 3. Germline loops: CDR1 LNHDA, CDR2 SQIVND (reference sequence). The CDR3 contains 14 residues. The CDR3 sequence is CASSAGTSGNEQYF. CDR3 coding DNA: TGTGCCAGTAGTGCCGGGACTAGCGGGAACGAGCAGTACTTC.

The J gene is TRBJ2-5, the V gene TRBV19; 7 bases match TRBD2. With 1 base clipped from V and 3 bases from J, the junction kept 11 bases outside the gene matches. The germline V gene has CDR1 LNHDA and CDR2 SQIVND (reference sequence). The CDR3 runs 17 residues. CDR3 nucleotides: TGTGCCAGTAGTATAGGAGTGGTGACGGGAGGTAAAGAGACCCAGTACTTC. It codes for CASSIGVVTGGKETQYF.

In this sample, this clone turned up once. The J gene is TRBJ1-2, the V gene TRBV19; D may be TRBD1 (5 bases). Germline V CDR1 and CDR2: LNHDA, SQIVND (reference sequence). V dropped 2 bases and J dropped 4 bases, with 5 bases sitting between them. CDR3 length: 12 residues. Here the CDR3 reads CASSITGYGYTF. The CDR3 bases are TGTGCCAGTAGTATAACAGGCTATGGCTACACCTTC. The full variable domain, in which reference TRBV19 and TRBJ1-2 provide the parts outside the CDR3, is DGGITQSPKYLFRKEGQNVTLSCEQNLNHDAMYWYRQDPGQGLRLIYYSQIVNDFQKGDIAEGYSVSREKKESFPLTVTSAQKNPTAFYLCASSITGYGYTFGSGTRLTVV.